This T cell receptor beta chain is from a study of shared clonotypes between healthy human individuals. Sequencing was performed with immunoSEQ multiplex PCR; in TCRdb, only in-frame clones are kept and a portion is missing. The sample carries hundreds of thousands of clones, roughly 80% recorded once. About this clone: This specimen includes other DNA sequences encoding the same CDR3.

This clonotype originated in a woman between 40 and 55 years old in good health. Some clones in this sample may be carry-over from other donors' samples. Input material: PBMCs.

This chain's CDR3 is CASSLVPGYEQYF. CDR3 in DNA: TGTGCCAGCAGCTTAGTTCCGGGGTACGAGCAGTACTTC. The gene calls are TRBV7-2 and TRBJ2-7; tentative D call: TRBD2 (5 bases). CDR3 length: 13 residues. The germline CDR1 and CDR2 sequences are SGHTA and FQGNSA. V was cut by 1 base and J by 4 bases, with 8 bases left in between.